A single T cell receptor (beta chain) is shown here with its context. The sample holds many counts of this clonotype. Its specific antigen is unknown. No base quality information exists; no much larger clone differs at one position. The sample originates from a study of T cells in Graves' hyperthyroidism and ophthalmopathy (dated by TCRdb to the late 2010s). Describing the broader study: Peripheral blood was collected at initial diagnosis, before any treatment. The approximately 90 discovery patients were divided at random into training and test sets in a 7:3 ratio. Once sampling was done, hyperthyroidism patients were given methimazole at a starting dose of 30 mg daily, whereas ophthalmopathy patients were given high-dose intravenous methylprednisolone. Prospective prediction of ophthalmopathy was tested in an independent validation cohort of about 19 hyperthyroidism patients and 17 patients who later progressed to ophthalmopathy. The paper describes TCR Vbeta CDR3 sequencing of some 130 peripheral blood samples, made up of approximately 40 ophthalmopathy patients, 70 to 80 hyperthyroidism patients and 17 progressor patients. To identify distinguishing TCR V-J signatures, a discovery cohort of roughly 100 patients was used, comprising 43 with Graves' ophthalmopathy and some 57 with stable Graves' hyperthyroidism. In more than 5 Graves' hyperthyroidism patients, the study also compared T-cell repertoires from thyroid tissue with T-cell repertoires from blood.

Ophthalmopathy patients had moderately to severely active disease, Clinical Activity Score of at least 3, NOSPECS grade of at least 4, and duration under 3 months. Patients with uncontrolled infections, other autoimmune diseases, pregnancy or lactation were excluded. Diagnoses were established on the basis of clinical symptoms, serum thyroxine and TRAb, thyroid ultrasound, and orbital computed tomography. PBMCs were separated from roughly 10 ml of fresh peripheral blood using Ficoll-Paque density gradient centrifugation. Trizol reagent was used to extract total RNA, and RNA quality was then checked on an Agilent 2100 Bioanalyzer. Overall study outcomes, separate from this receptor: During validation, the model predicted progression to ophthalmopathy a median of around six months ahead of onset, with around 71% sensitivity and 72.22% specificity. A 13 V-J signature model separated ophthalmopathy from stable hyperthyroidism, with just over 85% sensitivity and roughly 84% specificity in cross-validation and 80%/75% in testing. Sample size was not statistically predetermined, and blinding of investigators to group allocation was not performed. Most expanded thyroid clonotypes (frequency above 0.001) were also detected in blood, a finding suggesting that blood repertoires may reflect thyroid immune responses.

TCR beta CDR3 regions were amplified from RNA transcripts. For the first round of RT-PCR on the TCR CDR3, the HTBI primer set was used together with the Qiagen OneStep RT-PCR kit. Libraries were constructed in a second round of multiplex PCR, after which size selection and purification were carried out. Paired-end sequencing of the libraries was performed with 100 bp reads on an Illumina HiSeq2000. The study's own analysis went as follows. Raw data were processed with SOAPnuke, discarding reads with adapters, uncalled bases, mean Phred below 15, or no exact constant-primer or identifier match. COPE v1.2.5 was used to merge the high-quality paired reads, and each unique nucleotide sequence was defined as a clonotype. MiTCR v1.1 was used to align the clonotypes against IMGT TRBV, TRBD and TRBJ reference segments. Analysis was restricted to V-J combinations with a frequency above 0.0001, which covered roughly 99% of repertoires. A TCS score was defined as the ratio of F50 (clonal expansion) to E x V (chaos), with BLOSUM62-based TCRdist applied between CDR3 peptides within each V-J. Welch's t-statistics and random forest reduced around 520 V-J features to roughly 13, which were used in a naive Bayes classifier (R e1071). Through fastp at Q25 and MiXCR, TCRdb rebuilt clones from the public reads, retaining in-frame beta chains. Here each entry gathers all rows of one CDR3 protein and keeps the most common genes and DNA. TCRdb, not the original authors, processed these V and J calls. The sample profile shows approximately 400,000 distinct CDR3 sequences; approximately 18% of them were found once. The ten biggest clones cover 35% to 50% of the sample.

CDR1 and CDR2, looked up from the germline V gene, are SNHLY and FYNNEI. V is trimmed back by 3 bases and J by 5 bases, and the junction contains 7 bases that no gene match accounts for. From the cysteine up to the phenylalanine, the CDR3 has a length of 14 residues. The CDR3 DNA has 42 bases and is translated from base 1. This clonotype was obtained from a man between 18 and 29 years old with Graves' ophthalmopathy. The chain joins TRBV2 to TRBJ2-7; TRBD1 matches 7 bases in the middle. The specimen sequenced was blood. CDR3 protein: CASSELTGLNEQYF. The DNA sequence is given as TGTGCCAGCAGTGAGTTGACAGGGTTGAACGAGCAGTACTTC.